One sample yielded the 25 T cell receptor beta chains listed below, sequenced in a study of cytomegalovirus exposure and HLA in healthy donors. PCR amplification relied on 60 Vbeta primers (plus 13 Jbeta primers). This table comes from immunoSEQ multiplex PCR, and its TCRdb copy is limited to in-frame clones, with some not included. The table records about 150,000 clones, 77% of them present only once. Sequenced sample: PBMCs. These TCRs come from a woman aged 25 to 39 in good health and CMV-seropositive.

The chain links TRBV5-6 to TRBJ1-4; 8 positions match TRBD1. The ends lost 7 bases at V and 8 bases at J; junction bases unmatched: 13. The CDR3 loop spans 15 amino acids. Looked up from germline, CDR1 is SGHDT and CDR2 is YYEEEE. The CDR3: CASGGQGALREKLFF. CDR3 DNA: TGTGCCAGCGGGGGGCAGGGGGCGTTGAGAGAAAAACTGTTTTTT.

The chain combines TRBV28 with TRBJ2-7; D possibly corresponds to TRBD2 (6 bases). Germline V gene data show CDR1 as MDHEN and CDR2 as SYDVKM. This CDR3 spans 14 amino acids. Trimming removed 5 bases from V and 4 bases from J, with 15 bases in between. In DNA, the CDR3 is TGTGCCAGCAGTGCGGGACTCCACAGTTACGAGCAGTACTTC. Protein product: CASSAGLHSYEQYF. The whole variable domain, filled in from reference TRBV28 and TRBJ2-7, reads DVKVTQSSRYLVKRTGEKVFLECVQDMDHENMFWYRQDPGLGLRLIYFSYDVKMKEKGDIPEGYSVSREKKERFSLILESASTNQTSMYLCASSAGLHSYEQYFGPGTRLTVT.

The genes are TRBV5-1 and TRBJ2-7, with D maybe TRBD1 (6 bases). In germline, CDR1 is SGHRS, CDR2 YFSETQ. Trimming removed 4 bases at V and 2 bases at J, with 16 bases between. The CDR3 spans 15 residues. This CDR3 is CASSRPDSGAYEQYF. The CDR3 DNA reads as TGCGCCAGCAGCCGGCCGGACAGTGGGGCCTACGAGCAGTACTTC.

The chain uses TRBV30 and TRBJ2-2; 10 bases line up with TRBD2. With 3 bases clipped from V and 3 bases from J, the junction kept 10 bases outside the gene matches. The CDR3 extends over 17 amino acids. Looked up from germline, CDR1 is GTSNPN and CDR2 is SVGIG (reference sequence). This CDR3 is CAWSSVSGRPYTGELFF. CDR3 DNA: TGTGCCTGGAGCAGCGTTAGCGGGAGGCCCTACACCGGGGAGCTGTTTTTT.

In DNA form, the CDR3 reads TGTGCCAGCAGCTTGGGTAGCGGGAGGGCCTCCTACGAGCAGTACTTC. This codes for CASSLGSGRASYEQYF. V is TRBV5-4 and J is TRBJ2-7; 11 bases map to TRBD2. The CDR3 spans 16 residues. V shed 0 bases, J shed 0 bases, and the junction held 2 bases outside the gene matches. Germline CDR1 and CDR2: SGHNT and YYREEE (reference sequence).

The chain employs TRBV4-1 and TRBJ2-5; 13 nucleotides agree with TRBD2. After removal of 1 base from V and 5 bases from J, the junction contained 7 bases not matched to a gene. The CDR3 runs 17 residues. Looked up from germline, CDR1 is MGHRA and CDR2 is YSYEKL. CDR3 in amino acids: CASSQGLAGGGMETQYF. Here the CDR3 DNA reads TGCGCCAGCAGCCAAGGACTAGCGGGAGGAGGTATGGAGACCCAGTACTTC.

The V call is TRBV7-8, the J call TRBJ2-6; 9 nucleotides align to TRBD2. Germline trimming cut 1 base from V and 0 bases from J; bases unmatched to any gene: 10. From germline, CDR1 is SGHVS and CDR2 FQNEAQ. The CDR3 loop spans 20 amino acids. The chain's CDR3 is CASSLETFLAGFSGANVLTF. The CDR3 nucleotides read TGTGCCAGCAGCTTAGAAACCTTTCTAGCGGGGTTCTCTGGGGCCAACGTCCTGACTTTC.

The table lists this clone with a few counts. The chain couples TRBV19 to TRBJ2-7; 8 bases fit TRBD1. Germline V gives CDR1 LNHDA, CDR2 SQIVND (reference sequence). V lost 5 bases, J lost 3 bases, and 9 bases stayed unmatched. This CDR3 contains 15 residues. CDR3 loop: CASSWGPDRGYEQYF. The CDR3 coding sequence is TGTGCCAGTAGTTGGGGACCCGACAGGGGCTACGAGCAGTACTTC.

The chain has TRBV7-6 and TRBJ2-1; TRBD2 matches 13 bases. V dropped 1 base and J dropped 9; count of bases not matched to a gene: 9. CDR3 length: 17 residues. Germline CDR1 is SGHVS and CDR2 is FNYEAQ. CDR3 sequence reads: CASSLEGLAGTFGEQFF. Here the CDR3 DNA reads TGTGCCAGCAGCTTAGAGGGACTAGCGGGAACTTTTGGTGAGCAGTTCTTC. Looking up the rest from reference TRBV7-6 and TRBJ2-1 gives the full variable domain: GAGVSQSPRYKVTKRGQDVALRCDPISGHVSLYWYRQALGQGPEFLTYFNYEAQQDKSGLPNDRFSAERPEGSISTLTIQRTEQRDSAMYRCASSLEGLAGTFGEQFFGPGTRLTVL.

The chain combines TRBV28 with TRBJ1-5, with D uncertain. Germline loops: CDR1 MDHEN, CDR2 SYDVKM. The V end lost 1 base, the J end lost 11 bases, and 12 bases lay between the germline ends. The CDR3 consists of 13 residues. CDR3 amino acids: CASSLSPTGAQHF. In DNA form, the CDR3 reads TGTGCCAGCAGTTTATCCCCGACCGGGGCCCAGCATTTT.

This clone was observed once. CDR3 bases: TGTGCCAGCAGCGTAGGACGGGAGGGTCTGTACGAGCAGTACTTC. This encodes CASSVGREGLYEQYF. The chain recombines TRBV9 with TRBJ2-7; 8 bases line up with TRBD2. J gave up 4 bases and V 0 bases, and 6 bases lay outside the gene matches. This CDR3 comprises 15 residues. Per germline, CDR1 SGDLS and CDR2 YYNGEE.

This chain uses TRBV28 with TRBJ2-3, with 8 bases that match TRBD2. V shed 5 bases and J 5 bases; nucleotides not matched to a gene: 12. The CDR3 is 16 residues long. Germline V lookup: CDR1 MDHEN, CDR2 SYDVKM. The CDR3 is CASSPDGRALLDTQYF. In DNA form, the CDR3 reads TGTGCCAGCAGTCCTGACGGGAGGGCGTTACTAGATACGCAGTATTTT.

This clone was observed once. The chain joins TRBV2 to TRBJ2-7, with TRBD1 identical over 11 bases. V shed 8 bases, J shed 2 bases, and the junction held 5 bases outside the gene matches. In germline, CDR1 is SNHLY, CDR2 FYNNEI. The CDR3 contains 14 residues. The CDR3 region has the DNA TGTGCCAGCTTAGTGGGACAGGGGGCCTACGAGCAGTACTTC. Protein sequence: CASLVGQGAYEQYF. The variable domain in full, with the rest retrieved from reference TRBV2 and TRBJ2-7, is EPEVTQTPSHQVTQMGQEVILRCVPISNHLYFYWYRQILGQKVEFLVSFYNNEISEKSEIFDDQFSVERPDGSNFTLKIRSTKLEDSAMYFCASLVGQGAYEQYFGPGTRLTVT.

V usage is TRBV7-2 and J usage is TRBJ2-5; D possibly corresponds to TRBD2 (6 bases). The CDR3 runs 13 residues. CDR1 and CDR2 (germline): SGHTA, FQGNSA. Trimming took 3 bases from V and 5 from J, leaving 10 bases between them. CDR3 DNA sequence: TGTGCCAGCAGCTTCACTAGCCTGGAGACCCAGTACTTC. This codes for CASSFTSLETQYF.

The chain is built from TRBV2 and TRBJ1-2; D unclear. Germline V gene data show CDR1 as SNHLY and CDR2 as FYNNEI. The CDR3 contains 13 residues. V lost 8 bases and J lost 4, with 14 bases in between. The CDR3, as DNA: TGTGCCAGCCAACCACCGTCGAGCTATGGCTACACCTTC. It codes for CASQPPSSYGYTF.

CDR3 in DNA: TGCGCCAGCAGCTTGGGACAGGGGGCCCCTAAGGGTGCAGTGGCGCAGGAGCAGTACTTC. Translated: CASSLGQGAPKGAVAQEQYF. The chain links TRBV5-1 to TRBJ2-7; 10 bases fit TRBD1. Germline CDR1 SGHRS, CDR2 YFSETQ. CDR3 size: 20 residues. V lost 0 bases, J lost 7 bases, and 22 bases stayed unmatched.

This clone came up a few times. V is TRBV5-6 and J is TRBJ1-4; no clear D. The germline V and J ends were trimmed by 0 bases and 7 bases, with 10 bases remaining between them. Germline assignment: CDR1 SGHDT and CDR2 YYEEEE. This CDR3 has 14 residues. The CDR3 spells CASSLGGSGEKLFF. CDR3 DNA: TGTGCCAGCAGCTTGGGAGGGTCGGGTGAAAAACTGTTTTTT.

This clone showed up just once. The CDR3 DNA reads as TGCAGCGTTGATCACAAGTACGAGCAGTACTTC. It codes for CSVDHKYEQYF. V and J are TRBV29-1 and TRBJ2-7; unclear D gene. There are 11 residues in the CDR3. Germline V gene sequence: CDR1 SQVTM, CDR2 ANQGSEA. V lost 3 bases and J 4 bases, leaving 7 bases between the germline ends.

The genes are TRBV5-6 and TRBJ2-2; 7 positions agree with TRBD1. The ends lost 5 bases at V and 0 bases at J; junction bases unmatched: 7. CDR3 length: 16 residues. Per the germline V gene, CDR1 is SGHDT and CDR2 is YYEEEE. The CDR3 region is CASRNYRGPNTGELFF. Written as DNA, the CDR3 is TGTGCCAGCAGGAACTACAGGGGCCCGAACACCGGGGAGCTGTTTTTT.

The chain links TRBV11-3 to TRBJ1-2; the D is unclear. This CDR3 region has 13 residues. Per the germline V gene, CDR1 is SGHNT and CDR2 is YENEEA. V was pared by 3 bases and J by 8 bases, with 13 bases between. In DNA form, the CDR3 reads TGTGCCAGCAGCTTGAACGCCTTGAGGGGCTACACCTTC. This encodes CASSLNALRGYTF.

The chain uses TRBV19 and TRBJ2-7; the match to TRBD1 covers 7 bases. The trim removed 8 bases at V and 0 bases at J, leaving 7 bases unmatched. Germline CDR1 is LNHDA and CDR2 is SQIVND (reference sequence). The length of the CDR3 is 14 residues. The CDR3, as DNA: TGTGCCAGTGGACAGGATCAGGGCTCCTACGAGCAGTACTTC. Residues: CASGQDQGSYEQYF.

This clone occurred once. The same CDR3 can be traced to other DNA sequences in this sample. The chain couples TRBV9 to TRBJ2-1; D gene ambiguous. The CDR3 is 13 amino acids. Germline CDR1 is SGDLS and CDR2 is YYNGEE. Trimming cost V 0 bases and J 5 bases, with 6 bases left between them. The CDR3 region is CASSVGPDNEQFF. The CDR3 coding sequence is TGTGCCAGCAGCGTAGGCCCGGACAATGAGCAGTTCTTC. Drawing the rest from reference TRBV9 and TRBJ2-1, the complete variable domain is DSGVTQTPKHLITATGQRVTLRCSPRSGDLSVYWYQQSLDQGLQFLIQYYNGEERAKGNILERFSAQQFPDLHSELNLSSLELGDSALYFCASSVGPDNEQFFGPGTRLTVL.

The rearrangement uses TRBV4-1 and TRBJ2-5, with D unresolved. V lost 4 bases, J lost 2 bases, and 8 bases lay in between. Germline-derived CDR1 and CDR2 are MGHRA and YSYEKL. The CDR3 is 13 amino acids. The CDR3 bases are TGCGCCAGCAGCCTGGTCCAGCAAGAGACCCAGTACTTC. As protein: CASSLVQQETQYF.

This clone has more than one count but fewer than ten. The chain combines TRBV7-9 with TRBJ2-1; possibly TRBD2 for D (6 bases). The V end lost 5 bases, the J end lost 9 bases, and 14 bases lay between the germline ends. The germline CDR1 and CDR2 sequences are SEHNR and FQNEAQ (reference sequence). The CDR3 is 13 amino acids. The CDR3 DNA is TGTGCCAGCAGCATTCGACTAGAGGCTGAGCAGTTCTTC. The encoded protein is CASSIRLEAEQFF.

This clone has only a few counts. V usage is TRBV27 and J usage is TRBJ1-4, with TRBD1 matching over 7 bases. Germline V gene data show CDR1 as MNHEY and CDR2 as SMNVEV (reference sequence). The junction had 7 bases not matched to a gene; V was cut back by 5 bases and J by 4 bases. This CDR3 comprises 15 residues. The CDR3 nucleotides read TGTGCCAGCAGTCCCCGACAGGGTTATAATGAAAAACTGTTTTTT. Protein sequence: CASSPRQGYNEKLFF.